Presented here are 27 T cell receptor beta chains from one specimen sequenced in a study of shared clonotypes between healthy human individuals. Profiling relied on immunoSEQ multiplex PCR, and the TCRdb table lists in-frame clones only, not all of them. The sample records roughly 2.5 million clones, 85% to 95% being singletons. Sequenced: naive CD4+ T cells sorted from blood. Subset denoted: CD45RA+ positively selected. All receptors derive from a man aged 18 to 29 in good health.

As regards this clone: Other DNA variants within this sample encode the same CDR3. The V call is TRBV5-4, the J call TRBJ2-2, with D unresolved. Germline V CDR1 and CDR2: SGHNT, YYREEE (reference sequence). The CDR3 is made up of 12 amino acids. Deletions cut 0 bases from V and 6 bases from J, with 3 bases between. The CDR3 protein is CASSLGPGELFF. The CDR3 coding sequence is TGTGCCAGCAGCTTGGGTCCCGGGGAGCTGTTTTTT.

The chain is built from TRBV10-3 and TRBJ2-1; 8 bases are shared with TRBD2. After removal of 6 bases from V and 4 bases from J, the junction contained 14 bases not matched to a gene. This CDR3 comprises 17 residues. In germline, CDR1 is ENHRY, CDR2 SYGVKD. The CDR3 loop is CAIRSRSGISSYNEQFF. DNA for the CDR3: TGTGCCATCAGATCCCGTAGCGGGATCTCCAGTTACAATGAGCAGTTCTTC.

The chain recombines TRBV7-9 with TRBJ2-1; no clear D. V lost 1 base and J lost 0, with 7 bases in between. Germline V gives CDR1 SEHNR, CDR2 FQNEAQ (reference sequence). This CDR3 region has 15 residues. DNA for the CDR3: TGTGCCAGCAGCTTAGAGCCCCACTCCTACAATGAGCAGTTCTTC. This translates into CASSLEPHSYNEQFF.

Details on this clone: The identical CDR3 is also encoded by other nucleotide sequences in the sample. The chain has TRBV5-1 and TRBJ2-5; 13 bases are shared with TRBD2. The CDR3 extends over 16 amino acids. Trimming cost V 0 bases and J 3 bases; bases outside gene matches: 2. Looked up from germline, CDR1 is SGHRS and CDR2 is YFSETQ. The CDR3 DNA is TGCGCCAGCAGCTTGGGACTAGCGGGGGGAAAAGAGACCCAGTACTTC. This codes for CASSLGLAGGKETQYF.

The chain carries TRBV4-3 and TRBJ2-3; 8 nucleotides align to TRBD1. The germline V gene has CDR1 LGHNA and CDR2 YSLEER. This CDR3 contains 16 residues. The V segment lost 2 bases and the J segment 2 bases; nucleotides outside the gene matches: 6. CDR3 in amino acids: CASSQPRDRNTDTQYF. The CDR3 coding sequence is TGCGCCAGCAGCCAACCCCGGGACAGGAACACAGATACGCAGTATTTT.

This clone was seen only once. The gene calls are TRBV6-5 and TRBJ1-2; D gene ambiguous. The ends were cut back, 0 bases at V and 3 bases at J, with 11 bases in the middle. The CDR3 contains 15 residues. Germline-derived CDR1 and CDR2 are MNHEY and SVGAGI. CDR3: CASSYSGRQYYGYTF. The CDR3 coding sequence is TGTGCCAGCAGTTACTCCGGTCGGCAGTACTATGGCTACACCTTC.

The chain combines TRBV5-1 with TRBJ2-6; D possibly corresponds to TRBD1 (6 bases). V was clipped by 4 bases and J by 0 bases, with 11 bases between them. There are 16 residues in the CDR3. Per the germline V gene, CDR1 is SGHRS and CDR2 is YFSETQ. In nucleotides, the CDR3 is TGCGCCAGCAGCCCCGGACAGCACTCTGGGGCCAACGTCCTGACTTTC. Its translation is CASSPGQHSGANVLTF.

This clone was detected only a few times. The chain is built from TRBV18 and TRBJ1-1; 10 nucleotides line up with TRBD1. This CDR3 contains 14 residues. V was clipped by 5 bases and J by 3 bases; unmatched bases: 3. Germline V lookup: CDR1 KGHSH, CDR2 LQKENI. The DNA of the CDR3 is TGTGCCAGCTCAGTTGGGACAGGGGACACTGAAGCTTTCTTT. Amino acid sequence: CASSVGTGDTEAFF.

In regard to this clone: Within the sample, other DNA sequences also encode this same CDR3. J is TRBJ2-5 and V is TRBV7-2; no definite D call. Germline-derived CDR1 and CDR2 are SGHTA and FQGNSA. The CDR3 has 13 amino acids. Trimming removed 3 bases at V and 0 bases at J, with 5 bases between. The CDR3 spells CASSFADQETQYF. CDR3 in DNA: TGTGCCAGCAGCTTCGCAGACCAAGAGACCCAGTACTTC. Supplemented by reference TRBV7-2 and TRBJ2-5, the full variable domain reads GAGVSQSPSNKVTEKGKDVELRCDPISGHTALYWYRQSLGQGLEFLIYFQGNSAPDKSGLPSDRFSAERTGGSVSTLTIQRTQQEDSAVYLCASSFADQETQYFGPGTRLLVL.

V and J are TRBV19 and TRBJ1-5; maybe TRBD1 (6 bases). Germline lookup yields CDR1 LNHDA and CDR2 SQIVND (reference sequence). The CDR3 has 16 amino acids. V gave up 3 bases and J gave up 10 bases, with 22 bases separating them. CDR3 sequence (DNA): TGTGCCAGTAGTATGAGAGGGGGACCACGAGCAGGTCCCCAGCATTTT. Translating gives CASSMRGGPRAGPQHF.

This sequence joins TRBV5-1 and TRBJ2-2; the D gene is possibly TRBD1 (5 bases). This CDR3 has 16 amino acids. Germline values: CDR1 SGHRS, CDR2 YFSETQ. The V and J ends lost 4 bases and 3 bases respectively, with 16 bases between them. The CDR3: CASSVYQGAYTGELFF. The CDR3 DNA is TGCGCCAGCAGCGTATACCAAGGGGCTTACACCGGGGAGCTGTTTTTT.

CDR3 protein: CASSQDGAGNTQYF. The CDR3 DNA is TGCGCCAGCAGCCAAGATGGGGCTGGTAATACGCAGTATTTT. The chain combines TRBV4-1 with TRBJ2-3; maybe TRBD1 (5 bases). This CDR3 region has 14 residues. Per the germline V gene, CDR1 is MGHRA and CDR2 is YSYEKL. The V gene lost 0 bases and the J gene lost 7 bases, with 11 bases spanning the gap.

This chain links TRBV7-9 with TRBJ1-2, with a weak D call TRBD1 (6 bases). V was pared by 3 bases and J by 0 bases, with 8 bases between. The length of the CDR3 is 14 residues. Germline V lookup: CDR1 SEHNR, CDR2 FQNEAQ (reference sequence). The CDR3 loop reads CASSFTGTNYGYTF. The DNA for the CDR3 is TGTGCCAGCAGCTTTACAGGGACTAACTATGGCTACACCTTC.

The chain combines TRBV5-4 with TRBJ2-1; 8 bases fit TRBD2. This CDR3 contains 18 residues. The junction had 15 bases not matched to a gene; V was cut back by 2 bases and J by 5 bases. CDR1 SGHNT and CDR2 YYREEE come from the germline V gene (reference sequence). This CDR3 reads CASSFGGGGTPTDNEQFF. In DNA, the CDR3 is TGTGCCAGCAGCTTTGGGGGCGGGGGGACCCCTACCGACAATGAGCAGTTCTTC.

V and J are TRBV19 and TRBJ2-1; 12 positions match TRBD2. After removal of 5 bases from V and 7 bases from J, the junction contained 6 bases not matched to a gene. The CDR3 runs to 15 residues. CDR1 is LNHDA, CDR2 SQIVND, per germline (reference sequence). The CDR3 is CASSLAGGDRNEQFF. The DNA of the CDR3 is TGTGCCAGTAGTCTAGCGGGAGGGGATAGGAATGAGCAGTTCTTC.

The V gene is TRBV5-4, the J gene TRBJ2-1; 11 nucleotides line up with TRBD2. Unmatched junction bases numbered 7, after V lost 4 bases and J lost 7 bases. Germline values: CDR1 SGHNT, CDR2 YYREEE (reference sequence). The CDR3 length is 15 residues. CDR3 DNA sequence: TGTGCCAGCAGCATAGCGGGAGGGCCGTGGAATGAGCAGTTCTTC. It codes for CASSIAGGPWNEQFF.

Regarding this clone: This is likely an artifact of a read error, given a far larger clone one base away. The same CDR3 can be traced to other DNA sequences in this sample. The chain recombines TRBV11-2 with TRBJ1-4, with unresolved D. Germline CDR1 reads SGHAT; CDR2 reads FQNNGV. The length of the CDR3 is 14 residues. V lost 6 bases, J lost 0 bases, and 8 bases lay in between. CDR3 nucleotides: TGTGCCAGCAGTTGGGGTGCAACTAATGAAAAACTGTTTTTT. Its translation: CASSWGATNEKLFF.

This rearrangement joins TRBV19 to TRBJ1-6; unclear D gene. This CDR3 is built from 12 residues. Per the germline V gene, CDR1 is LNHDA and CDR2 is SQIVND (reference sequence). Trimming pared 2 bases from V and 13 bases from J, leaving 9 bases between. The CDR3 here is CASSIKAEPLHF. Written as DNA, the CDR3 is TGTGCCAGTAGTATAAAGGCGGAGCCCCTCCACTTT.

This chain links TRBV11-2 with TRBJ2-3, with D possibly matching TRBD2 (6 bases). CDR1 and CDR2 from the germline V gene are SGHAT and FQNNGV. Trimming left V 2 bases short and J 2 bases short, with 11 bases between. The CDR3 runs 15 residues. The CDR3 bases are TGTGCCAGCAGCTTAAGGGCGGGACCCACAGATACGCAGTATTTT. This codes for CASSLRAGPTDTQYF. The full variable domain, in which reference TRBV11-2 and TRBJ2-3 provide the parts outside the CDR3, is EAGVAQSPRYKIIEKRQSVAFWCNPISGHATLYWYQQILGQGPKLLIQFQNNGVVDDSQLPKDRFSAERLKGVDSTLKIQPAKLEDSAVYLCASSLRAGPTDTQYFGPGTRLTVL.

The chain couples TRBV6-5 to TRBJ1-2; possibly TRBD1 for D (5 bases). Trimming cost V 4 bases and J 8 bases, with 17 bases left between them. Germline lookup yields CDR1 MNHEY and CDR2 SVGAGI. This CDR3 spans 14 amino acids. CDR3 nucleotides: TGTGCCAGCAGTTCGACAGCCCGGACTTTCGGCTACACCTTC. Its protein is CASSSTARTFGYTF.

CDR3 sequence: CASSPPGTGIYGYTF. CDR3 DNA sequence: TGTGCCAGCTCACCACCGGGGACAGGGATCTATGGCTACACCTTC. The rearrangement links TRBV18 to TRBJ1-2, with 9 bases that match TRBD1. From germline, CDR1 is KGHSH and CDR2 LQKENI. V lost 0 bases and J lost 4; bases outside the gene matches: 3. The CDR3 spans 15 residues.

This CDR3 is CASRLGGQGTGELFF. The CDR3 nucleotides are TGTGCCAGCAGGTTAGGGGGACAGGGCACCGGGGAGCTGTTTTTT. This sequence joins TRBV28 and TRBJ2-2, with 9 bases identical to TRBD1. CDR1 MDHEN and CDR2 SYDVKM come from the germline V gene. V was pared by 6 bases and J by 4 bases, with 6 bases of the junction left unmatched. The CDR3 extends over 15 amino acids.

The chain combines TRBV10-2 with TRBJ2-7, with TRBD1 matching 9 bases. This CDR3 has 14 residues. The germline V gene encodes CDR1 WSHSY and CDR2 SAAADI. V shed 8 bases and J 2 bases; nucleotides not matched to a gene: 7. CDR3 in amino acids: CASRDRVGTYEQYF. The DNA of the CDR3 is TGCGCCAGCCGGGACAGGGTAGGCACCTACGAGCAGTACTTC.

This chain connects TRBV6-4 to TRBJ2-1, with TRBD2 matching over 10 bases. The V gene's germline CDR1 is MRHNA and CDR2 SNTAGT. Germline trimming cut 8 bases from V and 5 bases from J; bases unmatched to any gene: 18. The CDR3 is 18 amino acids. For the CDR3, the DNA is TGTGCCAGCGGGGGCCTAGCGGGGGCCCCTAGGGGAAACAATGAGCAGTTCTTC. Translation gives CASGGLAGAPRGNNEQFF.

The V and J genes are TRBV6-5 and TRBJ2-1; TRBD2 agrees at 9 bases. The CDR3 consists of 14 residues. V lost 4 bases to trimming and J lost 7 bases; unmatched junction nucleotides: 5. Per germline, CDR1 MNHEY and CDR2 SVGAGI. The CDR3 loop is CASSFRTSENEQFF. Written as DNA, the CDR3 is TGTGCCAGCAGTTTCCGGACTAGCGAGAATGAGCAGTTCTTC.

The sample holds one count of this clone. The CDR3 loop reads CASSLREGTDTQYF. For the CDR3, the DNA is TGTGCCAGCAGCTTGAGGGAGGGCACAGATACGCAGTATTTT. The chain couples TRBV7-2 to TRBJ2-3, with D possibly being TRBD2 (6 bases). Looked up from germline, CDR1 is SGHTA and CDR2 is FQGNSA. The CDR3 is 14 residues long. Trimming left V 3 bases short and J 1 base short, with 8 bases between.

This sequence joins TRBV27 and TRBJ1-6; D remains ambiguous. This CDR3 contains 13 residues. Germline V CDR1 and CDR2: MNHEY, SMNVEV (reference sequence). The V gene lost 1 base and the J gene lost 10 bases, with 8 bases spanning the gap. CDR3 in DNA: TGTGCCAGCAGTTTATTCTTTCGGTCACCCCTCCACTTT. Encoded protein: CASSLFFRSPLHF.